The next 15 T cell receptor beta chains were all read from a single sample in a study of vaccination effects on CD4 cells after COVID-19. No antigens are known for them. The repertoire was sequenced with immunoSEQ multiplex PCR; TCRdb's copy has only in-frame clones and lacks some. The table includes fewer than 15,000 clones, over 60% detected once. Ahead of sequencing, the ViraFEST assay grew antigen-specific CD4+ T cells using viral peptide pools. Following 10 days of culture, CD4+ T cells were isolated. Infection with SARS-CoV-2 occurred in the person between March and December 2020, and PCR confirmed it. Each participant was administered two doses of either the BNT162b2 or the mRNA-1273 vaccine. The sequencing here drew on CD4+ T cells from PBMCs cultured with HCoV-NL63 spike peptides, taken after COVID-19 vaccination. These receptors were obtained from a human donor who had a prior SARS-CoV-2 infection.

The gene calls are TRBV2 and TRBJ2-3; TRBD2 agrees at 16 bases. The junction had 15 bases not matched to a gene; V was cut back by 8 bases and J by 1 base. This CDR3 region has 20 residues. CDR1 and CDR2 (germline): SNHLY, FYNNEI. In nucleotides, the CDR3 is TGTGCCAGCGAAGCCCCGGCGGGACTAGCGGGGGGGGCAGGCACAGATACGCAGTATTTT. It codes for CASEAPAGLAGGAGTDTQYF.

The DNA for the CDR3 is TGTGCCAGCAGCCCGGGACAGAGCTCCTACAATGAGCAGTTCTTC. Its protein is CASSPGQSSYNEQFF. The chain employs TRBV6-5 and TRBJ2-1; 7 bases are a match to TRBD1. The CDR3 is 15 residues long. V lost 6 bases, J lost 0 bases, and 5 bases stayed unmatched. Germline values: CDR1 MNHEY, CDR2 SVGAGI.

The J gene is TRBJ2-7, the V gene TRBV11-3; TRBD2 aligns across 7 bases. CDR1 is SGHNT and CDR2 is YENEEA in the germline V gene. Trimming cost V 3 bases and J 4 bases; bases outside gene matches: 9. The CDR3 sequence is 15 residues long. The DNA of the CDR3 is TGTGCCAGCAGCTTCACTAGCGCCGATGTTTACGAGCAGTACTTC. As protein: CASSFTSADVYEQYF.

The chain has TRBV11-1 and TRBJ1-6; D gene unclear. CDR3 length equals 14 residues. The V gene's germline CDR1 is SGHAT and CDR2 FQDESV (reference sequence). V dropped 5 bases and J dropped 5 bases, with 10 bases sitting between them. The CDR3 DNA is TGTGCCAGCAGCCAGACGGTCCATAATTCACCCCTCCACTTT. As protein: CASSQTVHNSPLHF.

The chain carries TRBV12-5 and TRBJ2-1; TRBD2 aligns across 9 bases. The ends lost 2 bases at V and 3 bases at J; junction bases unmatched: 2. Germline-derived CDR1 and CDR2 are LGHNT and FRNRAP. CDR3 length: 15 amino acids. As DNA, the CDR3 is TGTGCTAGTGGTTTGCTAGCGGGACTCTACAATGAGCAGTTCTTC. It codes for CASGLLAGLYNEQFF.

This clone was recorded a few times. The CDR3 here is CASSLGVAYNSPLHF. The CDR3 DNA is TGCGCCAGCAGCTTGGGGGTGGCCTATAATTCACCCCTCCACTTT. The chain uses TRBV5-1 and TRBJ1-6; D remains ambiguous. This CDR3 has 15 residues. Trimming stripped 0 bases from V and 2 bases from J, with 6 bases between. Germline CDR1 reads SGHRS; CDR2 reads YFSETQ. The entire variable domain, with the rest obtained from reference TRBV5-1 and TRBJ1-6, is as follows: KAGVTQTPRYLIKTRGQQVTLSCSPISGHRSVSWYQQTPGQGLQFLFEYFSETQRNKGNFPGRFSGRQFSNSRSEMNVSTLELGDSALYLCASSLGVAYNSPLHFGNGTRLTVT.

The rearrangement joins TRBV2 to TRBJ2-3; 7 nucleotides line up with TRBD2. This CDR3 is 15 amino acids long. V trimming: 7 bases; J trimming: 4 bases; junction bases outside the gene matches: 11. Per the germline V gene, CDR1 is SNHLY and CDR2 is FYNNEI. CDR3 sequence: CASTPGTSVADTQYF. The CDR3 DNA reads TGTGCCAGCACCCCGGGTACTAGCGTAGCAGATACGCAGTATTTT.

This clone came up once. The CDR3 loop reads CASSLGGQGGEQYF. The CDR3 DNA is TGCGCCAGCAGCTTGGGAGGACAGGGAGGCGAGCAGTACTTC. The rearrangement links TRBV5-1 to TRBJ2-7, with 8 positions matching TRBD1. CDR1 is SGHRS and CDR2 is YFSETQ in the germline V gene. The CDR3 spans 14 residues. With 0 bases clipped from V and 6 bases from J, the junction kept 5 bases outside the gene matches.

The J gene is TRBJ2-1, the V gene TRBV10-3, with TRBD2 matching over 14 bases. V shed 3 bases and J 9 bases; nucleotides not matched to a gene: 7. This CDR3 contains 16 residues. CDR1 ENHRY and CDR2 SYGVKD come from the germline V gene. The CDR3 loop reads CAISDPGLAGVGEQFF. The CDR3 nucleotides read TGTGCCATCAGTGACCCGGGACTAGCGGGAGTAGGTGAGCAGTTCTTC.

The chain is built from TRBV30 and TRBJ1-1; D is ambiguous. CDR1 and CDR2 from the germline V gene are GTSNPN and SVGIG (reference sequence). The CDR3 totals 11 residues. Trimming removed 1 base at V and 3 bases at J, with 3 bases between. CDR3 region: CAWSGYTEAFF. The DNA of the CDR3 is TGTGCCTGGAGTGGGTACACTGAAGCTTTCTTT.

V is TRBV18 and J is TRBJ2-2; tentatively, D is TRBD1 (5 bases). CDR1 and CDR2 from the germline V gene are KGHSH and LQKENI. Between the trimmed V and J ends, which lost 2 bases and 4 bases, there was a span of 14 bases. The CDR3 is made up of 16 amino acids. CDR3 in amino acids: CASSPTSQGITGELFF. The CDR3 DNA follows: TGTGCCAGCTCACCAACGTCCCAGGGAATCACCGGGGAGCTGTTTTTT.

This clone was observed a few times. The chain's CDR3 is CASSLSLLNPGYTF. CDR3 coding DNA: TGTGCCAGCAGTTTATCCCTTTTGAACCCTGGCTACACCTTC. The chain couples TRBV27 to TRBJ1-2; no firm D call. This CDR3 contains 14 residues. Germline assignment: CDR1 MNHEY and CDR2 SMNVEV (reference sequence). V gave up 0 bases and J gave up 7 bases, with 12 bases separating them.

The chain has TRBV7-2 and TRBJ2-2; TRBD2 is a possible D gene (6 bases). In germline, CDR1 is SGHTA, CDR2 FQGNSA. This CDR3 has 16 residues. V shed 2 bases and J shed 0 bases, with 10 bases lying between them. The DNA of the CDR3 is TGTGCCAGCAGCTTACTAGCGAGGGCGAACACCGGGGAGCTGTTTTTT. Amino acid sequence: CASSLLARANTGELFF.

V usage is TRBV5-5 and J usage is TRBJ1-3; TRBD1 aligns across 7 bases. Germline CDR1 and CDR2: SGHKS and YYEKEE (reference sequence). Trimming cost V 3 bases and J 0 bases; bases outside gene matches: 12. The CDR3 extends over 18 amino acids. CDR3 in DNA: TGTGCCAGCAGCTCCCGGGACAGCTTACTGATCTCTGGAAACACCATATATTTT. It specifies CASSSRDSLLISGNTIYF.

As regards this clone: In this CDR3 the conserved last residue, phenylalanine or tryptophan, is missing, so a read error is likely. The DNA is omitted, as the CDR3 cannot be located on it reliably, and the CDR3 follows TCRdb's listing. The chain uses TRBV6-5 and TRBJ2-3; the table's D call, TRBD2, has no DNA check behind it. Germline V CDR1 and CDR2: MNHEY, SVGAGI. The CDR3 totals 13 residues, both ends included. CDR3 protein: CASTEIRLAGGPV.